Below, 25 T cell receptor beta chains from the same sample are listed, as sequenced in a study of T cell repertoires in cytomegalovirus infection. In TCRdb, the reads were re-called with MiXCR into one record per CDR3 protein. The sample has approximately 550,000 distinct CDR3 sequences, 16% seen once. The sequenced sample consisted of CD8+ T cells from PBMCs. These receptors originate from a human donor in good health (CMV status not recorded). Some clones in this sample may be carry-over from other donors' samples.

V is TRBV29-1 and J is TRBJ2-1; 9 positions agree with TRBD2. V lost 1 base and J lost 7; bases outside the gene matches: 8. The CDR3 totals 15 residues. Looked up from germline, CDR1 is SQVTM and CDR2 is ANQGSEA. DNA of the CDR3: TGCAGCGTTGAAGGGGGTAGCGGGGGAGGGAATGAGCAGTTCTTC. This encodes CSVEGGSGGGNEQFF.

The gene calls are TRBV12-3 or TRBV12-4 and TRBJ1-2; 8 bases are shared with TRBD1. This CDR3 is 16 amino acids long. Trimming at V came to 8 bases and at J to 0 bases, leaving 11 bases not matched to a gene. The CDR3: CASDGQGGVANYGYTF. CDR3 DNA sequence: TGTGCCAGCGACGGACAGGGTGGGGTGGCTAACTATGGCTACACCTTC.

The V call is TRBV5-1, the J call TRBJ2-5, with 7 bases fitting TRBD1. With V trimmed by 0 bases and J by 3 bases, 11 bases remained unmatched. CDR3 length: 17 residues. Looked up from germline, CDR1 is SGHRS and CDR2 is YFSETQ. The CDR3 loop is CASSLARTGNPEETQYF. As DNA, the CDR3 is TGCGCCAGCAGCTTGGCCAGGACAGGCAATCCGGAAGAGACCCAGTACTTC.

This clonotype was seen many times. This chain links TRBV27 with TRBJ1-3; D is perhaps TRBD1 (5 bases). From germline, CDR1 is MNHEY and CDR2 SMNVEV (reference sequence). The CDR3 loop spans 18 amino acids. The ends were cut back, 0 bases at V and 2 bases at J, with 17 bases in the middle. CDR3 nucleotides: TGTGCCAGCAGTTTATCGGGTCAACAGGACTTTCCTGGAAACACCATATATTTT. This sequence encodes CASSLSGQQDFPGNTIYF.

The chain combines TRBV15 with TRBJ2-1, with 9 positions matching TRBD2. Per the germline V gene, CDR1 is LNHNV and CDR2 is YYDKDF (reference sequence). The ends lost 5 bases at V and 9 bases at J; junction bases unmatched: 14. CDR3 length: 16 amino acids. As DNA, the CDR3 is TGTGCCACCAGCCGGACGATAGCGGGAGCGAGGGGTGAGCAGTTCTTC. Encoded protein: CATSRTIAGARGEQFF.

The chain combines TRBV20-1 with TRBJ2-1; weak D call: TRBD1 (5 bases). V shed 5 bases and J shed 8 bases, with 10 bases lying between them. The CDR3 length is 11 residues. Germline values: CDR1 DFQATT, CDR2 SNEGSKA (reference sequence). This CDR3 is CSAYQGDEQFF. The CDR3 coding sequence is TGCAGTGCTTATCAGGGTGATGAGCAGTTCTTC.

In this sample, this clonotype turned up many times. The chain has TRBV24-1 and TRBJ2-5; tentative D call: TRBD1 (8 bases). V lost 5 bases and J 5 bases, leaving 17 bases between the germline ends. The CDR3 extends over 15 amino acids. Germline CDR1 reads KGHDR; CDR2 reads SFDVKD. The CDR3: CATSGPQGGVETQYF. In DNA form, the CDR3 reads TGTGCCACCAGTGGTCCACAGGGGGGGGTCGAGACCCAGTACTTC.

This clonotype was seen at least ten times. The gene calls are TRBV7-6 and TRBJ2-7, with a possible D match to TRBD2 (6 bases). The CDR3 length is 17 residues. V shed 2 bases and J shed 1 base, with 18 bases lying between them. Germline loops: CDR1 SGHVS, CDR2 FNYEAQ. The CDR3: CASSLLAPGTESYEQYF. The DNA of the CDR3 is TGTGCCAGCAGCTTATTGGCCCCCGGGACTGAGTCCTACGAGCAGTACTTC.

This clonotype was seen many times. The V gene is TRBV27, the J gene TRBJ2-7, with D perhaps matching TRBD1 (5 bases). The length of the CDR3 is 14 residues. The V and J ends lost 4 bases and 3 bases respectively, with 13 bases between them. Looked up from germline, CDR1 is MNHEY and CDR2 is SMNVEV (reference sequence). CDR3 in amino acids: CASSSGWGNYEQYF. DNA for the CDR3: TGTGCCAGCAGTTCAGGGTGGGGCAACTACGAGCAGTACTTC.

About this clonotype itself: This sequence may be a read error, since a much larger clone differs from it by one base. This chain uses TRBV6-5 with TRBJ2-3; D is unclear. CDR1 MNHEY and CDR2 SVGAGI come from the germline V gene. CDR3 size: 16 residues. The CDR3 sequence: CSSSYKSSSYTDTQYF. CDR3 sequence (DNA): TGTTCCAGCAGTTATAAATCCAGTTCTTACACAGATACGCAGTATTTT.

The V call is TRBV7-8, the J call TRBJ2-7, with a possible D match to TRBD1 (5 bases). V gave up 1 base and J gave up 7 bases, with 23 bases separating them. Germline V gene data show CDR1 as SGHVS and CDR2 as FQNEAQ. CDR3 length equals 17 residues. The CDR3 sequence is CASSLGKGVPFVGEQYF. In DNA form, the CDR3 reads TGTGCCAGCAGCTTAGGGAAAGGGGTACCATTCGTGGGAGAGCAGTACTTC. The whole variable domain, remainder taken from reference TRBV7-8 and TRBJ2-7, is GAGVSQSPRYKVAKRGQDVALRCDPISGHVSLFWYQQALGQGPEFLTYFQNEAQLDKSGLPSDRFFAERPEGSVSTLKIQRTQQEDSAVYLCASSLGKGVPFVGEQYFGPGTRLTVT.

This clonotype was seen at least ten times. The V gene is TRBV14, the J gene TRBJ2-7, with D perhaps being TRBD1 or TRBD2 (5 bases each). The V gene's germline CDR1 is SGHDN and CDR2 FVKESK. The V gene lost 0 bases and the J gene lost 4 bases, with 28 bases spanning the gap. CDR3 length: 20 residues. As DNA, the CDR3 is TGTGCCAGCAGCCAAGAAGGGGATCGAGGGCACTCACCTTTTCTTTACGAGCAGTACTTC. Amino acids: CASSQEGDRGHSPFLYEQYF.

In this sample, this clonotype turned up many times. The chain carries TRBV7-9 and TRBJ2-2; TRBD2 matches 13 bases. This CDR3 has 17 residues. CDR1 SEHNR and CDR2 FQNEAQ come from the germline V gene (reference sequence). With 2 bases clipped from V and 6 bases from J, the junction kept 6 bases outside the gene matches. CDR3 DNA: TGTGCCAGCAGCTTACTCGGGACTAGCGGGGAAGCCGGGGAGCTGTTTTTT. Amino acid sequence: CASSLLGTSGEAGELFF.

The rearrangement joins TRBV9 to TRBJ2-1; D is undetermined. The CDR3 sequence is 12 residues long. Germline V gene data show CDR1 as SGDLS and CDR2 as YYNGEE. Trimming stripped 1 base from V and 7 bases from J, with 6 bases between. CDR3 sequence (DNA): TGTGCCAGCAGCGTATCGGAAAATGAGCAGTTCTTC. It yields the protein CASSVSENEQFF.

The chain links TRBV12-3 or TRBV12-4 to TRBJ2-1; 8 bases are a match to TRBD1. The CDR3 has 15 amino acids. The J segment lost 4 bases and the V segment lost 6 bases, leaving 8 bases of the junction unmatched. CDR3 bases: TGTGCCAGCAGGAACGGGACAGGCGTTTACAATGAGCAGTTCTTC. This gives the protein CASRNGTGVYNEQFF.

There are many counts of this clonotype. This rearrangement joins TRBV10-2 to TRBJ2-5; 9 nucleotides line up with TRBD1. J was trimmed by 3 bases and V by 0 bases; bases with no gene match: 5. The germline CDR1 and CDR2 sequences are WSHSY and SAAADI. The CDR3 covers 16 residues. CDR3 protein: CASSESRTGEEETQYF. In DNA form, the CDR3 reads TGCGCCAGCAGTGAGTCGAGGACAGGGGAAGAAGAGACCCAGTACTTC.

The sample holds a few counts of this clonotype. V usage is TRBV10-3 and J usage is TRBJ1-2, with TRBD1 matching over 12 bases. Germline V gene data show CDR1 as ENHRY and CDR2 as SYGVKD. The V gene end was trimmed by 4 bases and the J gene end by 8 bases; junction bases not matched to a gene: 2. CDR3 length: 13 amino acids. Written as DNA, the CDR3 is TGTGCCATCAGTGGGGACAGGGGGCCCGGCTACACCTTC. Translated: CAISGDRGPGYTF.

The chain couples TRBV30 to TRBJ2-2; D gene uncertain. V lost 0 bases and J 2 bases, leaving 7 bases between the germline ends. This CDR3 is built from 14 residues. The germline gives CDR1 GTSNPN, CDR2 SVGIG (reference sequence). The CDR3 DNA is TGTGCCTGGAGTGTAGGGCTAAACACCGGGGAGCTGTTTTTT. Protein product: CAWSVGLNTGELFF.

This clonotype appeared many times. V gene TRBV6-1 combines with J gene TRBJ1-6, with 10 bases identical to TRBD1. The V segment lost 10 bases and the J segment 0 bases; nucleotides outside the gene matches: 3. This CDR3 has 15 amino acids. Germline V gene lookup returns CDR1 MNHNS and CDR2 SASEGT. CDR3 amino acids: CATWTGGSYNSPLHF. As DNA, the CDR3 is TGTGCCACCTGGACAGGGGGCTCCTATAATTCACCCCTCCACTTT.

The V gene is TRBV6-2 or TRBV6-3, the J gene TRBJ1-2; D not resolved. Germline V gene lookup returns CDR1 MNHEY and CDR2 SVGEGT. The V and J ends lost 2 bases and 1 base respectively, with 11 bases between them. The CDR3 covers 15 residues. The DNA for the CDR3 is TGTGCCAGCAGTTACGGTCCCCGAGTTAACTATGGCTACACCTTC. Translating it yields CASSYGPRVNYGYTF.

This clonotype has ten or more counts. The V and J genes are TRBV28 and TRBJ2-5; 8 bases are shared with TRBD1. Trimming took 8 bases from V and 2 from J; bases not matched to a gene: 10. The CDR3 is made up of 15 amino acids. The germline gives CDR1 MDHEN, CDR2 SYDVKM. The CDR3: CASARGDRKQETQYF. The CDR3 DNA reads as TGTGCCAGCGCGAGGGGGGACAGGAAACAAGAGACCCAGTACTTC.

This clonotype has ten or more counts. The chain joins TRBV6-1 to TRBJ2-3; 7 nucleotides align to TRBD1. Germline V gene lookup returns CDR1 MNHNS and CDR2 SASEGT. The J segment lost 2 bases and the V segment lost 3 bases, leaving 5 bases of the junction unmatched. The CDR3 runs to 15 residues. Written as DNA, the CDR3 is TGTGCCAGCAGTGAGGGGGACAGCCTCACAGATACGCAGTATTTT. Encoded protein: CASSEGDSLTDTQYF.

This sequence joins TRBV6-5 and TRBJ2-1; D may be TRBD2 (6 bases). Trimming removed 0 bases at V and 10 bases at J, with 16 bases between. Germline V gene lookup returns CDR1 MNHEY and CDR2 SVGAGI. This CDR3 is built from 15 residues. DNA for the CDR3: TGTGCCAGCAGTTACTCGGAGGGGCGAATTTGGGAGCAGTTCTTC. Translating it yields CASSYSEGRIWEQFF.

This clonotype was observed at least ten times. The chain uses TRBV12-3 or TRBV12-4 and TRBJ1-1; D unresolved. This CDR3 contains 15 residues. V gave up 3 bases and J gave up 4 bases, with 15 bases separating them. This chain's CDR3 is CASSFPVDRPTEAFF. CDR3 in DNA: TGTGCCAGCAGTTTCCCGGTCGATAGGCCCACTGAAGCTTTCTTT.

The chain is built from TRBV2 and TRBJ1-3, with D possibly matching TRBD1 (6 bases). V lost 2 bases to trimming and J lost 0 bases, with 11 bases between them. CDR1 SNHLY and CDR2 FYNNEI come from the germline V gene. The CDR3 spans 16 residues. CDR3 sequence (DNA): TGTGCCAGCAGTGAACCTCGGACAGTCTCTGGAAACACCATATATTTT. It encodes CASSEPRTVSGNTIYF.